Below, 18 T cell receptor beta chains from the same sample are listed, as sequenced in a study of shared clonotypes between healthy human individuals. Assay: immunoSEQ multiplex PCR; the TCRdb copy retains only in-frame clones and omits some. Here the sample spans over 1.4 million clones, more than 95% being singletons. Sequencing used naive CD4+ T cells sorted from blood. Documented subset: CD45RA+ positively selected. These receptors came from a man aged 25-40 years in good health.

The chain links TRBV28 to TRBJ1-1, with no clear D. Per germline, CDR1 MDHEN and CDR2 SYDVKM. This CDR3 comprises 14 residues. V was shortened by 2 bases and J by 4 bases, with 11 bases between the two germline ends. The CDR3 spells CASSLTFVSTEAFF. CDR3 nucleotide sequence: TGTGCCAGCAGTTTAACTTTTGTGAGCACTGAAGCTTTCTTT.

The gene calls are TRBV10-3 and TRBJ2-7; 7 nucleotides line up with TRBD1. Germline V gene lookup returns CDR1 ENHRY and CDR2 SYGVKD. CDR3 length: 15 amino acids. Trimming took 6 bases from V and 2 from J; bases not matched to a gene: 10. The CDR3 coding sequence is TGTGCCATCAGCTCCAGACAGGGTGATACCTACGAGCAGTACTTC. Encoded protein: CAISSRQGDTYEQYF.

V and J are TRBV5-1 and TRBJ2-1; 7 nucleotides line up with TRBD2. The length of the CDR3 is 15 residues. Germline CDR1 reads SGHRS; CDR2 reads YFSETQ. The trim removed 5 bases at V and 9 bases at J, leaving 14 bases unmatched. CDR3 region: CASRPVVAGDGEQFF. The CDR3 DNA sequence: TGCGCCAGCAGACCTGTGGTGGCGGGAGACGGTGAGCAGTTCTTC.

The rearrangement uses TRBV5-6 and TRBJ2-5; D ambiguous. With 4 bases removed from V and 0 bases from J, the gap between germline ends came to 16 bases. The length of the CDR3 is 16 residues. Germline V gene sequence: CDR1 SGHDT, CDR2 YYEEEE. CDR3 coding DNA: TGTGCCAGCAGCCACCCTTCGTGGCCTTACCAAGAGACCCAGTACTTC. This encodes CASSHPSWPYQETQYF.

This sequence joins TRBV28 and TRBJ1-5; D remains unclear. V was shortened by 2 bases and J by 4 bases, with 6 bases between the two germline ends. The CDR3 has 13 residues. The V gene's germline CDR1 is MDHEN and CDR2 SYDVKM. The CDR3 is CASSLGRNQPQHF. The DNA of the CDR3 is TGTGCCAGCAGTTTAGGCAGAAATCAGCCCCAGCATTTT.

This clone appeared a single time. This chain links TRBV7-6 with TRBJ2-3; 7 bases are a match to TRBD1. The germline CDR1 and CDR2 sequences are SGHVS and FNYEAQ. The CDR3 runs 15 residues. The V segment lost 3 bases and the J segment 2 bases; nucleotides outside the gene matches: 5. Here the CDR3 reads CASSFGTDSTDTQYF. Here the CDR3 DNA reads TGTGCCAGCAGCTTCGGGACAGACTCCACAGATACGCAGTATTTT. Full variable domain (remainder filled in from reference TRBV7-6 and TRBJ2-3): GAGVSQSPRYKVTKRGQDVALRCDPISGHVSLYWYRQALGQGPEFLTYFNYEAQQDKSGLPNDRFSAERPEGSISTLTIQRTEQRDSAMYRCASSFGTDSTDTQYFGPGTRLTVL.

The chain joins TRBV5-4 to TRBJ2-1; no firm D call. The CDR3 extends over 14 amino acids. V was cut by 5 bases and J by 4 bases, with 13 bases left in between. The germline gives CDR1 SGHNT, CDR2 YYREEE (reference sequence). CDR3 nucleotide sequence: TGTGCCAGCAGATTCTCCGTGGCATACAATGAGCAGTTCTTC. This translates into CASRFSVAYNEQFF.

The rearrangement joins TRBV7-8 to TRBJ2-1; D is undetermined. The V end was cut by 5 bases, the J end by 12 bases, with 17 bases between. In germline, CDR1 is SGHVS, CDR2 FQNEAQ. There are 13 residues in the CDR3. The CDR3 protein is CASSPVGRRGQFF. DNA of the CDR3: TGTGCCAGCAGCCCAGTCGGACGCCGCGGGCAGTTCTTC.

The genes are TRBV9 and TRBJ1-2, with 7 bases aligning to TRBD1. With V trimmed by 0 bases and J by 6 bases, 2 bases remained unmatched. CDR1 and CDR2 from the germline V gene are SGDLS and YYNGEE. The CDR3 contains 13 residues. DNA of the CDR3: TGTGCCAGCAGCGTAGTACAGGGGAATGGCTACACCTTC. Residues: CASSVVQGNGYTF.

The CDR3 loop reads CASSLEAGAYEQYF. In nucleotides, the CDR3 is TGTGCCAGCAGTCTCGAGGCAGGCGCCTACGAGCAGTACTTC. This rearrangement joins TRBV7-2 to TRBJ2-7; D uncertain. Germline CDR1 SGHTA, CDR2 FQGNSA. The CDR3 is 14 residues long. With 6 bases removed from V and 2 bases from J, the gap between germline ends came to 14 bases.

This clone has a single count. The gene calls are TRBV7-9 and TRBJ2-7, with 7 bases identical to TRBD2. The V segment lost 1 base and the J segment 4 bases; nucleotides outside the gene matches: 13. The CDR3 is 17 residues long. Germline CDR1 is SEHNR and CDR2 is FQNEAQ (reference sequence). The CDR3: CASSLVKTSDSEYEQYF. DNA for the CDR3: TGTGCCAGCAGCTTAGTAAAAACTAGCGATTCGGAATACGAGCAGTACTTC.

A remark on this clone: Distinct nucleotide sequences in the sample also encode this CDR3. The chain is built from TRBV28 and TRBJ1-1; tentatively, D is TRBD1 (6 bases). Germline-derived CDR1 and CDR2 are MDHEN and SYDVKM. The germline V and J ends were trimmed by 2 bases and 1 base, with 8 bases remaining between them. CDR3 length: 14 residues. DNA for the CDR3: TGTGCCAGCAGTTTACAGGGGCCGAACACTGAAGCTTTCTTT. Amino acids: CASSLQGPNTEAFF.

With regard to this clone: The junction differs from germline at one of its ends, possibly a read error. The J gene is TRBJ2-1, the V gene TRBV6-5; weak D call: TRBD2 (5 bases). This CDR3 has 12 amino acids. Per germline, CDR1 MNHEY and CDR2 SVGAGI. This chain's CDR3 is CAGSPTGNEQFF. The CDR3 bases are TGTGCCGGCAGTCCGACGGGGAATGAGCAGTTCTTC.

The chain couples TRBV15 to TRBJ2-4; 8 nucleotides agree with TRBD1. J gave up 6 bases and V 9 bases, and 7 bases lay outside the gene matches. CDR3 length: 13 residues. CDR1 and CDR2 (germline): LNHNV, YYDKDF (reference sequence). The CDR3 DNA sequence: TGTGCCACTGCCGGGACAGGAGGAAACATTCAGTACTTC. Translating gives CATAGTGGNIQYF.

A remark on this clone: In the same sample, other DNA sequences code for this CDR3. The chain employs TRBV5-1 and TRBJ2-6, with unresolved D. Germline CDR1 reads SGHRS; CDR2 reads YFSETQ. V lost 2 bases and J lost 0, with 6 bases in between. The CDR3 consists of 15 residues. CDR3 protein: CASSFQGSGANVLTF. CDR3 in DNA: TGCGCCAGCAGCTTTCAAGGCTCTGGGGCCAACGTCCTGACTTTC.

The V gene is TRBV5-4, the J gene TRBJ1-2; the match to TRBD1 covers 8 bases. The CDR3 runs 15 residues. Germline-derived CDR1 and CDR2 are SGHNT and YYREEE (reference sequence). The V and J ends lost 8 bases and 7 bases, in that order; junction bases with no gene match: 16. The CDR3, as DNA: TGTGCCAGTGGACAGGGAAACCCTAGGTCTGCTGGCTACACCTTC. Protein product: CASGQGNPRSAGYTF.

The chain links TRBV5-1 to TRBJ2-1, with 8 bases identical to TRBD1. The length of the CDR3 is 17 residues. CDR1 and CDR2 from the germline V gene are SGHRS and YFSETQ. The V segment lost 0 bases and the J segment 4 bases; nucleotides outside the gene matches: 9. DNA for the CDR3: TGCGCCAGCAGCTTGGCTGCCGGGACAGGAATATACAATGAGCAGTTCTTC. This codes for CASSLAAGTGIYNEQFF.

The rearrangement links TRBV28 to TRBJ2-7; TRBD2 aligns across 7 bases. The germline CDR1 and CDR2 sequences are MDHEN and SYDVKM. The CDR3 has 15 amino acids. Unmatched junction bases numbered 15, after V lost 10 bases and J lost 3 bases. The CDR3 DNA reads TGTGCCACCCGTGCGGGGGATCACAGATTCTACGAGCAGTACTTC. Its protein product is CATRAGDHRFYEQYF.